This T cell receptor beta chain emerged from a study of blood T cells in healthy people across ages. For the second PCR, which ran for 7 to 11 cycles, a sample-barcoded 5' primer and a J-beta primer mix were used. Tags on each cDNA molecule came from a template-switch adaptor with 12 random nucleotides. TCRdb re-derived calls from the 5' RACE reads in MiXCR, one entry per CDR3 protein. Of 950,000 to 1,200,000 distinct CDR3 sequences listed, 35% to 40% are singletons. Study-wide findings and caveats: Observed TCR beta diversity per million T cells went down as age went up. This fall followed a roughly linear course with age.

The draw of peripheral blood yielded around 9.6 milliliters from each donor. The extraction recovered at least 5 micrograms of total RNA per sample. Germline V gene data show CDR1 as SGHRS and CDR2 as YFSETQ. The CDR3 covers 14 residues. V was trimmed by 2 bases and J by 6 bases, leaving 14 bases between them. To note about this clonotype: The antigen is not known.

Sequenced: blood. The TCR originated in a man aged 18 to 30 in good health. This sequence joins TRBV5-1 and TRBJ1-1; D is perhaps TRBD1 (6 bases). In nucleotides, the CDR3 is TGCGCCAGCAGCTTCTTAGGGGGTCCTTCTGAAGCTTTCTTT. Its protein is CASSFLGGPSEAFF.